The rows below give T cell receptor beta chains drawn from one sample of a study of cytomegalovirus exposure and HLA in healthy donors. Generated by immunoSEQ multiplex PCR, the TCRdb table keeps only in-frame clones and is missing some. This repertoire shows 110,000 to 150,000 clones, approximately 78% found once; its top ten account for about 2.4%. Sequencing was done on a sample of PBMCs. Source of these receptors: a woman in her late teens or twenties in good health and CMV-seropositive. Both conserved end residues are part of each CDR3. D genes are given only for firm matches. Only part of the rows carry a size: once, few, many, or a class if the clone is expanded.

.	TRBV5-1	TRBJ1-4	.	TGCGCCAGCAGCTTGGACAGAGCAGCAACTAATGAAAAACTGTTTTTT	CASSLDRAATNEKLFF
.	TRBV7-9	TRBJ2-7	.	TGTGCCAGCAGCGACAGACAGTCCGGCTCCTACGAGCAGTACTTC	CASSDRQSGSYEQYF
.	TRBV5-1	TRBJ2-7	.	TGCGCCAGCAGCTTGGAGGCGGCGTCCTCCTACGAGCAGTACTTC	CASSLEAASSYEQYF
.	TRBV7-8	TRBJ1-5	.	TGTGCCAGCAGCTTAGCCAGGACTACGCCCAATCAGCCCCAGCATTTT	CASSLARTTPNQPQHF
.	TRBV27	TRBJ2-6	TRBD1	TGTGCCAGCAGTTTATGGTGGTCCGACAGGGGGACCTCTGGGGCCAACGTCCTGACTTTC	CASSLWWSDRGTSGANVLTF
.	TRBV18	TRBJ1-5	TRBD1	TGTGCCAGCTCACCCCGGACAGGGAAAAATCAGCCCCAGCATTTT	CASSPRTGKNQPQHF
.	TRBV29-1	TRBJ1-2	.	TGCAGCGTTGAGGAGGTTACCTATGGCTACACCTTC	CSVEEVTYGYTF
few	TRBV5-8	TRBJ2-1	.	TGTGCCAGCAGCTTGTCACAGGGCTCCTACAATGAGCAGTTCTTC	CASSLSQGSYNEQFF
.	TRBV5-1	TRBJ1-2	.	TGCGCCAGCAGCTTGGGGTCGACAGGCGGTAATGGCTACACCTTC	CASSLGSTGGNGYTF
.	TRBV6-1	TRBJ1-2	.	TGTGCCAGCAGTGAAGGACAGATATATGGCTACACCTTC	CASSEGQIYGYTF
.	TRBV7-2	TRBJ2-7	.	TGTGCCAGCAGCTTATGGGGGCACGGGACCAGCTCCTACGAGCAGTACTTC	CASSLWGHGTSSYEQYF
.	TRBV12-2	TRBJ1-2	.	TGTGCAAGTCGCTTAAGAGTCAGGAAGAGACATGGCTACACCTTC	CASRLRVRKRHGYTF
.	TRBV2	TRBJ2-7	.	TGTGCCAGCAGCCACCCCCGGGACTCAATCAACTACGAGCAGTACTTC	CASSHPRDSINYEQYF
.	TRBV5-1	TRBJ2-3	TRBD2	TGCGCCAGCAGCACCGGACTAGCGGGGGGCCCTAGCACAGATACGCAGTATTTT	CASSTGLAGGPSTDTQYF
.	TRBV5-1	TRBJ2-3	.	TGCGCCAGCAGCTTGGACTATCGCACAGATACGCAGTATTTT	CASSLDYRTDTQYF
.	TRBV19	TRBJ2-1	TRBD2	TGTGCCAGTAGTACCCTAGCGGGGGTATATGAGCAGTTCTTC	CASSTLAGVYEQFF
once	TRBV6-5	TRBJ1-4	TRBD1	TGTGCCAGCAGGAGGGACAGAACTAATGAAAAACTGTTTTTT	CASRRDRTNEKLFF
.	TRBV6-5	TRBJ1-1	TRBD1	TGTGCCAGCAGAGCTGGACAGGGTAGATGGCCTGAAGCTTTCTTT	CASRAGQGRWPEAFF
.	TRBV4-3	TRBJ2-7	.	TGCGCCAGCAGCCTTTCTGGGCAGGGCTCCTACGAGCAGTACTTC	CASSLSGQGSYEQYF
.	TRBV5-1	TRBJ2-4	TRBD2	TGCGCCAGCAGCTTGGGGGGTAGCGGGGGAAAAAACATTCAGTACTTC	CASSLGGSGGKNIQYF
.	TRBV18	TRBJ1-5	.	TGTGCCAGCTCGCCGGGGGTGTCTCAGCCCCAGCATTTT	CASSPGVSQPQHF
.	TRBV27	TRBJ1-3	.	TGTGCCAGCAGTCAACAGGGATACGGAAACACCATATATTTT	CASSQQGYGNTIYF
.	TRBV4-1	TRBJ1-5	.	TGCGCCAGCAGCCGAAGCCAGGGGAATCAGCCCCAGCATTTT	CASSRSQGNQPQHF
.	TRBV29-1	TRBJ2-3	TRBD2	TGCAGCGTTGAAGATAGAAGGACTAGCGCAGATACGCAGTATTTT	CSVEDRRTSADTQYF
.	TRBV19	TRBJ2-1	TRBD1	TGTGCCAGTAGTATAAAGGGACAGGGGGCAAACAATGAGCAGTTCTTC	CASSIKGQGANNEQFF
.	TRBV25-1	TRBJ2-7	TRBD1	TGTGCCAGCAGTGCTACCCGGACAGGGAACGACGAGCAGTACTTC	CASSATRTGNDEQYF
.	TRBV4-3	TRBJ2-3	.	TGCGCCAGCAGCCTCCTGGGCGGGCGCTTCACAGATACGCAGTATTTT	CASSLLGGRFTDTQYF
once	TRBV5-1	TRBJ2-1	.	TGCGCCAGCAGCTTGGCCGGCAGGGGTGTGGATGAGCAGTTCTTC	CASSLAGRGVDEQFF
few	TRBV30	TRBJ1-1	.	TGTGCCTGGAGTGTAGCAGGGGACACTGAAGCTTTCTTT	CAWSVAGDTEAFF
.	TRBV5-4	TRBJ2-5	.	TGTGCCAGCAGCTTGCCGGGGGTGGGGGAGACCCAGTACTTC	CASSLPGVGETQYF
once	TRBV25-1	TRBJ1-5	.	TGTGCCAGCAGTCAGGGCAATCAGCCCCAGCATTTT	CASSQGNQPQHF
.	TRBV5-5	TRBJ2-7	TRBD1	TGTGCCAGCAGCAAAGACAGGGGGTCCCTCTACGAGCAGTACTTC	CASSKDRGSLYEQYF
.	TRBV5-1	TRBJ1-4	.	TGCGCCAGCAGCTTGTCGGCAGGGGCCGGTGAAAAACTGTTTTTT	CASSLSAGAGEKLFF
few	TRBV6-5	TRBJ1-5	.	TGTGCCAGCGGCCGGCCCCAGCATTTT	CASGRPQHF
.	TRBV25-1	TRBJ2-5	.	TGTGCCAGCAGTGCCCCCGGACAGATAGAGACCCAGTACTTC	CASSAPGQIETQYF
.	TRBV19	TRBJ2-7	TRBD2	TGTGCCAGTAAGGGACTAGTAGGCTACGAGCAGTACTTC	CASKGLVGYEQYF
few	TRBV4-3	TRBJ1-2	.	TGCGCCAGCAGCCAAGATACGACAGCATATGGCTACACCTTC	CASSQDTTAYGYTF
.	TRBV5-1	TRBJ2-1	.	TGCGCCAGCAGCTCCTCCGGGATCGTATCTTACAATGAGCAGTTCTTC	CASSSSGIVSYNEQFF
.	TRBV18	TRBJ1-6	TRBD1	TGTGCCAGCTCACCCGGGACAGAATATTCACCCCTCCACTTT	CASSPGTEYSPLHF
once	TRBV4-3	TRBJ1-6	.	TGCGCCAGCAGCCAAGATCGGTATAATTCACCCCTCCACTTT	CASSQDRYNSPLHF
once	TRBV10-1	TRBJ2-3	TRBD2	TGCGCCAGCAGTGATCAGCGGGGAAGAGATACGCAGTATTTT	CASSDQRGRDTQYF
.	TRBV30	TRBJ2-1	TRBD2	TGTGCCTGGAGTGGGATTAGCGGGGGTGAGCAGTTCTTC	CAWSGISGGEQFF
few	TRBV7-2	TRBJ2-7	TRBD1	TGTGCCAGCAGCACCGGGACAGTCTACGAGCAGTACTTC	CASSTGTVYEQYF